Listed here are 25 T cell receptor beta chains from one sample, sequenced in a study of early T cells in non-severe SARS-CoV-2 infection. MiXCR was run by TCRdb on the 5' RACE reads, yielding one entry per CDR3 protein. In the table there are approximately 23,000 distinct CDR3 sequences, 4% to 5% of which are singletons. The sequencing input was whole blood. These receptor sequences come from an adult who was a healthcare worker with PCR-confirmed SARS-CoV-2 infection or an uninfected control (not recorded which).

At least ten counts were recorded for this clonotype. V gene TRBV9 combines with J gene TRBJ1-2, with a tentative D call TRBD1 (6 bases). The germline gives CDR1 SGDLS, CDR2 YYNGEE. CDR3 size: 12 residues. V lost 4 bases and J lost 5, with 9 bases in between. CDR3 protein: CASSLGQYGYTF. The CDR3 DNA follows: TGTGCCAGCAGCCTAGGACAGTATGGCTACACCTTC. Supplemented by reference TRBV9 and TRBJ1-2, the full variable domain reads DSGVTQTPKHLITATGQRVTLRCSPRSGDLSVYWYQQSLDQGLQFLIQYYNGEERAKGNILERFSAQQFPDLHSELNLSSLELGDSALYFCASSLGQYGYTFGSGTRLTVV.

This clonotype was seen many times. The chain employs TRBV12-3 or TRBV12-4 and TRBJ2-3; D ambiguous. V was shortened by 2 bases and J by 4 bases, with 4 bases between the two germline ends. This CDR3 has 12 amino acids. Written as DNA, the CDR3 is TGTGCCAGCAGTTTATATCCAGATACGCAGTATTTT. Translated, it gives CASSLYPDTQYF.

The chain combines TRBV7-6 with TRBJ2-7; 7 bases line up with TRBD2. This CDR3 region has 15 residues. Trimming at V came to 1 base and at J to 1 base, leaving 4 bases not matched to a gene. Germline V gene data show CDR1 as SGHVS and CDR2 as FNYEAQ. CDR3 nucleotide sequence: TGTGCCAGCAGCTTAGAAGTGGGGGGGTCCTACGAGCAGTACTTC. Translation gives CASSLEVGGSYEQYF.

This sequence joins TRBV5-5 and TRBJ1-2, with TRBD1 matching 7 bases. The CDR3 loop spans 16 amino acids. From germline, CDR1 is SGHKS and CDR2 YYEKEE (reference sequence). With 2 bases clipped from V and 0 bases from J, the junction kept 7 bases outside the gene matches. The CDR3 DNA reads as TGTGCCAGCAGCTTATTCGGGACAGCTTCTAACTATGGCTACACCTTC. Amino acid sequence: CASSLFGTASNYGYTF.

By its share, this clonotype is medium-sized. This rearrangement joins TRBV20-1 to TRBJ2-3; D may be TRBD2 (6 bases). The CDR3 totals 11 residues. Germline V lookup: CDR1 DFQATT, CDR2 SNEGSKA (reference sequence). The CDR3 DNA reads TGCGGAGGGGAGCTAGGTTATACGCAGTATTTT. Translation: CGGELGYTQYF.

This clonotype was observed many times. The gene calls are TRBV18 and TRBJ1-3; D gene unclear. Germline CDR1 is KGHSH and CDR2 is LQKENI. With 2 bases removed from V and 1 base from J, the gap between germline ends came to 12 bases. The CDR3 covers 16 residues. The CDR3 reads CASSPSTDTSGNTIYF. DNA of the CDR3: TGTGCCAGCTCACCATCTACAGATACGTCTGGAAACACCATATATTTT.

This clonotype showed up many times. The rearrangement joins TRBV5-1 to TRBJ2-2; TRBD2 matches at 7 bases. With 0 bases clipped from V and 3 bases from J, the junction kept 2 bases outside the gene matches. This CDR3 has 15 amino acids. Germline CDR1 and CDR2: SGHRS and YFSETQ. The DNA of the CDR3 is TGCGCCAGCAGCTTGGTTCTAGCGGACACCGGGGAGCTGTTTTTT. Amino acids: CASSLVLADTGELFF.

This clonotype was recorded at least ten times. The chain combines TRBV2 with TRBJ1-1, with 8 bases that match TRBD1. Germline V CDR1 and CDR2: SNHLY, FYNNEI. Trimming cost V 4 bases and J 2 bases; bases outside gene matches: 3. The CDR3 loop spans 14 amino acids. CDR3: CASSVQGANTEAFF. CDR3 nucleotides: TGTGCCAGCAGTGTGCAGGGGGCAAACACTGAAGCTTTCTTT.

The DNA of the CDR3 is TGTGCCAGCAGGAGGTGGGACTATGGCTACACCTTC. This encodes CASRRWDYGYTF. The rearrangement joins TRBV2 to TRBJ1-2; D call uncertain. This CDR3 spans 12 amino acids. V was cut by 6 bases and J by 3 bases, with 8 bases left in between. The V gene's germline CDR1 is SNHLY and CDR2 FYNNEI.

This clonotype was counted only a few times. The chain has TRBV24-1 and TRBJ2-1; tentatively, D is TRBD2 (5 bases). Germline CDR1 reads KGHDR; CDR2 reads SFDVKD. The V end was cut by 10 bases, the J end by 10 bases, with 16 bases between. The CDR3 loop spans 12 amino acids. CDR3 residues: CATSQTGIEQFF. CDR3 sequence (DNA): TGTGCCACAAGTCAGACCGGGATCGAGCAGTTCTTC.

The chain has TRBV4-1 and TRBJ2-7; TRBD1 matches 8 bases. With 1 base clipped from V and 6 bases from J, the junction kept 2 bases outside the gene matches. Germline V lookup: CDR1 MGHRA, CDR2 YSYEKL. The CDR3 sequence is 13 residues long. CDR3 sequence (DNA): TGCGCCAGCAGCCAAGGGACAGGGCGCGAGCAGTACTTC. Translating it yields CASSQGTGREQYF.

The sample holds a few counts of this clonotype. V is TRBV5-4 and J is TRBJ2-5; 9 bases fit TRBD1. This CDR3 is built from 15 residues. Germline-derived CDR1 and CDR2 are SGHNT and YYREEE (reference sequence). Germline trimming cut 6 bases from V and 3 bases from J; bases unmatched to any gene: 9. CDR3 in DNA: TGTGCCAGCACCAATTGGGGACAGGGTAAAGAGACCCAGTACTTC. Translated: CASTNWGQGKETQYF.

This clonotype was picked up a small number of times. The CDR3 spells CASGATVPKSYEQYF. The CDR3 DNA follows: TGTGCCAGCGGGGCGACAGTTCCTAAGTCCTACGAGCAGTACTTC. The chain is built from TRBV6-5 and TRBJ2-7; D might be TRBD1 (5 bases). The CDR3 totals 15 residues. Trimming took off 8 bases at V and 1 base at J, with 18 bases between the two ends. Germline V CDR1 and CDR2: MNHEY, SVGAGI.

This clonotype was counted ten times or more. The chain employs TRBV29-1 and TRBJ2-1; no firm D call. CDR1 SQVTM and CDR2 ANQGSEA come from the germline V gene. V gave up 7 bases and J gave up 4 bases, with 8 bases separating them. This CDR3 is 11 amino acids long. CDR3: CSAPLYNEQFF. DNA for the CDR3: TGCAGCGCACCCCTTTACAATGAGCAGTTCTTC.

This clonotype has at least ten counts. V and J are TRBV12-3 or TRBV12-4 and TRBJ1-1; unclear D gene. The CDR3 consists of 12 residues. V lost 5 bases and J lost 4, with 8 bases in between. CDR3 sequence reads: CASSPGVTEAFF. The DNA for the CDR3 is TGTGCCAGCAGTCCTGGGGTCACTGAAGCTTTCTTT.

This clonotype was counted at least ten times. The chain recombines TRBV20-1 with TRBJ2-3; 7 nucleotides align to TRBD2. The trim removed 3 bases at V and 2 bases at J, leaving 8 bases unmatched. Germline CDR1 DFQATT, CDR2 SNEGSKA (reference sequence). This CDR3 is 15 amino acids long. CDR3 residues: CSASRLAVATDTQYF. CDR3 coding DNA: TGCAGTGCTAGTAGACTAGCTGTGGCCACAGATACGCAGTATTTT.

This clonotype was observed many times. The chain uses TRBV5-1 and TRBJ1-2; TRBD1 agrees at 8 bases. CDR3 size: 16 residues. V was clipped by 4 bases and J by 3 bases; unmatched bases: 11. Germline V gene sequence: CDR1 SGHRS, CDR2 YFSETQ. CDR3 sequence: CASSMGSGTGDYGYTF. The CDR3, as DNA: TGCGCCAGCAGCATGGGGTCCGGGACAGGAGACTATGGCTACACCTTC.

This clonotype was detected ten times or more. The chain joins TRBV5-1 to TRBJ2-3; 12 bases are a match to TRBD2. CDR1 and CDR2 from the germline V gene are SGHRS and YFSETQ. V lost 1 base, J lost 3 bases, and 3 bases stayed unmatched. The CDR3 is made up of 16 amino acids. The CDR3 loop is CASSLRLAGVTDTQYF. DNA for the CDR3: TGCGCCAGCAGCTTGAGACTAGCGGGAGTGACAGATACGCAGTATTTT.

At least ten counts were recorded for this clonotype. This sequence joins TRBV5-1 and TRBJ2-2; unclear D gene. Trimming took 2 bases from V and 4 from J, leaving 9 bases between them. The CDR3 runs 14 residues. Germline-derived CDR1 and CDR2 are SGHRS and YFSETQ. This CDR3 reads CASSFFPATGELFF. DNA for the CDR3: TGCGCCAGCAGCTTTTTTCCTGCCACCGGGGAGCTGTTTTTT.

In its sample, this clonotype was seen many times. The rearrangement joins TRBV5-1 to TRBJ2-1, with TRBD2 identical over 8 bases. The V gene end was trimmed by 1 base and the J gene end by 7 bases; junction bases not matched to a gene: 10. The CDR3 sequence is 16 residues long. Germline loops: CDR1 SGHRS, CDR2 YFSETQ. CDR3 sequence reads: CASSLRPGGAGNEQFF. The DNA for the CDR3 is TGCGCCAGCAGCTTGCGTCCCGGGGGGGCCGGAAATGAGCAGTTCTTC. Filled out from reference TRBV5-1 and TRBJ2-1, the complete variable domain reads KAGVTQTPRYLIKTRGQQVTLSCSPISGHRSVSWYQQTPGQGLQFLFEYFSETQRNKGNFPGRFSGRQFSNSRSEMNVSTLELGDSALYLCASSLRPGGAGNEQFFGPGTRLTVL.

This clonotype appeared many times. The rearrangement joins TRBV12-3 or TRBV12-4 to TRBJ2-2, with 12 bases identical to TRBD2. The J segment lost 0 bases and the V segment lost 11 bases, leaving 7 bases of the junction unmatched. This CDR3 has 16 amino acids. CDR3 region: CAPGTSGPTNTGELFF. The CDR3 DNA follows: TGTGCCCCCGGGACTAGCGGGCCTACGAACACCGGGGAGCTGTTTTTT.

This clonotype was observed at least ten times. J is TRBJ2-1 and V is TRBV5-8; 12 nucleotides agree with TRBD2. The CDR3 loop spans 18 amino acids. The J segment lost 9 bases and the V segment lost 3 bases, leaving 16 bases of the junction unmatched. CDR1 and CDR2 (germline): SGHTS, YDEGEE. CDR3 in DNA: TGTGCCAGCAGCTCGCGCCCTGAGAGGACTAGCGGGATCAGTGAGCAGTTCTTC. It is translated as CASSSRPERTSGISEQFF.

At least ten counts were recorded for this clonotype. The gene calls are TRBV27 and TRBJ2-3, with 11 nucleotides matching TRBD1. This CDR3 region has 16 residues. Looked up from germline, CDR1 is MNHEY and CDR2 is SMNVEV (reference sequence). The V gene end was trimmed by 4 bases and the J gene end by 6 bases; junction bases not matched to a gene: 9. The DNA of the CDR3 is TGTGCCAGCAGTTCATGGACAGGGGGCACTTTGGATACGCAGTATTTT. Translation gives CASSSWTGGTLDTQYF.

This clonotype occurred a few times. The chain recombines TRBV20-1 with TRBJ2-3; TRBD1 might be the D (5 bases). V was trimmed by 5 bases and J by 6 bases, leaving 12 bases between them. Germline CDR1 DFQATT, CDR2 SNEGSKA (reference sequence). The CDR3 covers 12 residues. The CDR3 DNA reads TGCAGTGCTCCTGACAGAAGGGATACGCAGTATTTT. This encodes CSAPDRRDTQYF.

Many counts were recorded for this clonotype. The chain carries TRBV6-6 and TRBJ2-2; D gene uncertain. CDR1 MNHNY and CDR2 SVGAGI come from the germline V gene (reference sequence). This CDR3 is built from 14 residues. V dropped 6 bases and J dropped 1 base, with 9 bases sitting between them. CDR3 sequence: CASRESGNTGELFF. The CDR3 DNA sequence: TGTGCCAGCAGAGAAAGTGGGAACACCGGGGAGCTGTTTTTT.